This TCR beta chain originates from a study of metastatic and nonmetastatic thyroid tumors. Study as a whole: The study looked at repertoires side by side in blood and in tumor or nodule tissue from malignant and benign thyroid patients.

Until they underwent thyroid surgery, no patient had received any treatment. This clone was seen repeatedly, ten times or more. Via MiXCR, TCRdb re-called the PCR reads. Among 6,500 to 10,000 clones listed, roughly a quarter were seen once. CDR1 is SGHRS and CDR2 is YFSETQ in the germline V gene. There are 14 residues in the CDR3. The germline V and J ends were trimmed by 5 bases and 0 bases, with 9 bases remaining between them. The chain links TRBV5-1 to TRBJ1-3; D unclear. The material sequenced was tumor tissue. The clonotype was recovered from a female donor with papillary thyroid cancer or a benign thyroid nodule (not recorded which). Some clones in this sample may be carry-over from other donors' samples. The CDR3 sequence: CASSTEVSGNTIYF. CDR3 sequence (DNA): TGCGCCAGCAGTACTGAGGTCTCTGGAAACACCATATATTTT.